This TCR beta chain is from a study of CD8+CD57+ T cells in acquired aplastic anemia. This clonotype was observed many times. Sequenced patients had shown CD8+CD57+ cell expansion by flow cytometry. Germline V lookup: CDR1 SNHLY, CDR2 FYNNEI. The CDR3 contains 14 residues. V was trimmed by 0 bases and J by 5 bases, leaving 10 bases between them. The template used for profiling TCR beta VDJ and CDR3 was genomic DNA. TCRdb reprocessed the reads with MiXCR, giving one entry per CDR3 protein. The table has about 470,000 distinct CDR3 sequences, over 25% seen once; the top ten hold less than 1%. The TCR originated in a human donor with aplastic anemia. Source material: sorted CD4+, CD8+, or CD8+CD57+ T cells (not recorded which) from PBMCs. This rearrangement joins TRBV2 to TRBJ1-1; a possible D gene is TRBD1 (6 bases). CDR3 coding DNA: TGTGCCAGCAGTGAAGCGCTTCAGGGGACTGAAGCTTTCTTT. As protein: CASSEALQGTEAFF. The full variable domain, with the rest looked up from reference TRBV2 and TRBJ1-1, is EPEVTQTPSHQVTQMGQEVILRCVPISNHLYFYWYRQILGQKVEFLVSFYNNEISEKSEIFDDQFSVERPDGSNFTLKIRSTKLEDSAMYFCASSEALQGTEAFFGQGTRLTVV.